The rows below give T cell receptor beta chains drawn from one sample of a study of cytomegalovirus exposure and HLA in healthy donors. TCRdb keeps only in-frame clones here, not all; method: immunoSEQ multiplex PCR. The sample lists approximately 160,000 clones, 77% occurring once. Sample: PBMCs. Receptors originate from a woman aged 40 to 50 in good health and CMV-seropositive. Both conserved end residues are part of each CDR3. The order of the fields is V gene, CDR3 protein.

TRBV9	CASSPHPLAGGNNGELFF
TRBV5-4	CASSLARGQYNEQFF
TRBV10-1	CASSRVTGGEAFF
TRBV2	CASRRGLSYNEQFF
TRBV5-5	CASSLSSGTEAFF
TRBV5-4	CASSSTSGTGLYEQYF
TRBV5-6	CASSGRKLNAGNNEQFF
TRBV13	CASIKSDDRLYGYTF
TRBV2	CASSGTGLVEKLFF
TRBV28	CASSLTRREQFF
TRBV19	CASSIAKNTGELFF